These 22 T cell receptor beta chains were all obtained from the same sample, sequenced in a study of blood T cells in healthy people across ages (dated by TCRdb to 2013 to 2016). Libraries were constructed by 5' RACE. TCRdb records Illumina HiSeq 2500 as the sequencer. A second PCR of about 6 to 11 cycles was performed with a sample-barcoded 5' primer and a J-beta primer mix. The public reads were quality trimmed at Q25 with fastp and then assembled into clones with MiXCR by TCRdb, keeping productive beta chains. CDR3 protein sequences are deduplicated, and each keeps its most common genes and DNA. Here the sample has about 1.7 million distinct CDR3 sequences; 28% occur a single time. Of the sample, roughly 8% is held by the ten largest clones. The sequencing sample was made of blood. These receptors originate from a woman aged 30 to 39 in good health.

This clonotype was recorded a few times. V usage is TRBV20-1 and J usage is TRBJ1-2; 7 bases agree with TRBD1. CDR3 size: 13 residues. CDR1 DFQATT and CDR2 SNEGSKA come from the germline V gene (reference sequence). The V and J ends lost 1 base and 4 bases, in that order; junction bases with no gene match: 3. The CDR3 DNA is TGCAGTGCTAGAGCGGACAGGAGCTATGGCTACACCTTC. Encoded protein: CSARADRSYGYTF.

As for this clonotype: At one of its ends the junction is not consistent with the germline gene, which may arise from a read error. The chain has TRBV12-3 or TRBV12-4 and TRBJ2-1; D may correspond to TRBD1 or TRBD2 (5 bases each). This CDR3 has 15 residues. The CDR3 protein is CASSARGSLNNEQFF. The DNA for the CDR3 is TGTGCCAGCAGTGCCCGGGGCTCTCTAAACAATGAGCAGTTCTTT.

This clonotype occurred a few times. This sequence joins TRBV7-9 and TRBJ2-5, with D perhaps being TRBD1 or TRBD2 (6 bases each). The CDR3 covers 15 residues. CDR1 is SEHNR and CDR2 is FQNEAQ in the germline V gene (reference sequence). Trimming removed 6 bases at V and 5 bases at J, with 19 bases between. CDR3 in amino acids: CASSRDGGQGETQYF. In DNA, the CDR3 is TGTGCCAGCAGTCGAGACGGGGGCCAGGGGGAGACCCAGTACTTC.

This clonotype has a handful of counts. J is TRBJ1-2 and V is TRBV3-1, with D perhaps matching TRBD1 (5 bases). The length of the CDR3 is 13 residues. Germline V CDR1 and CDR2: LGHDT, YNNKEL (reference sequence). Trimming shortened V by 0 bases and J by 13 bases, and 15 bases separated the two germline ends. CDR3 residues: CASSQDRDGPFTF. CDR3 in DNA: TGTGCCAGCAGCCAAGATCGGGACGGCCCTTTCACCTTC. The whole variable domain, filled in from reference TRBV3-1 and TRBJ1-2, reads DTAVSQTPKYLVTQMGNDKSIKCEQNLGHDTMYWYKQDSKKFLKIMFSYNNKELIINETVPNRFSPKSPDKAHLNLHINSLELGDSAVYFCASSQDRDGPFTFGSGTRLTVV.

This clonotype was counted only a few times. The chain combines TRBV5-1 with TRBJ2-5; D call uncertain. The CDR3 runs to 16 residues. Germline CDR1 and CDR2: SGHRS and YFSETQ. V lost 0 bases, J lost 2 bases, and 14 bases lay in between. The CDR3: CASSLVSPQRQETQYF. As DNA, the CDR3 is TGCGCCAGCAGCTTGGTTTCTCCGCAACGGCAAGAGACCCAGTACTTC.

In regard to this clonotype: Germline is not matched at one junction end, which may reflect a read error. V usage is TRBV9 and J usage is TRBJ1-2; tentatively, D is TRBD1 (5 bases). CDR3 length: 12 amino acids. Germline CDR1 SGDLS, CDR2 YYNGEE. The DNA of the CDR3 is TGTGCCGGCAGCGTAGACAGCTATGGCTACACCTTC. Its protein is CAGSVDSYGYTF.

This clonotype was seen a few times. The CDR3 region is CAISEGSDNEQYF. The CDR3 DNA sequence: TGTGCCATCAGTGAGGGGTCGGACAATGAGCAGTACTTC. The chain is built from TRBV10-3 and TRBJ2-1, with a tentative D call TRBD1 (5 bases). The end of the DNA is better explained by TRBJ2-7, so the J call may be wrong. Germline CDR1 is ENHRY and CDR2 is SYGVKD. The CDR3 sequence is 13 residues long.

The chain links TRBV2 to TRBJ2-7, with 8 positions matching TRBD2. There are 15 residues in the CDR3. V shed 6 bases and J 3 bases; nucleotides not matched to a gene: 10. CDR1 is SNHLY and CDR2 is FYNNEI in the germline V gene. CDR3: CASRRLAGSDYEQYF. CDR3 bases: TGTGCCAGCAGGAGATTAGCGGGATCTGACTACGAGCAGTACTTC.

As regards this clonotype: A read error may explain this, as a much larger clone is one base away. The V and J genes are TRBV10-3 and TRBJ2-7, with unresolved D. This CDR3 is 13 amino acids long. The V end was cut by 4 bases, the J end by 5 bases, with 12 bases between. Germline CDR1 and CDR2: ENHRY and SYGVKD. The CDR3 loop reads CAISVETFNEQYF. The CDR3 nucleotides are TGTGCCATCAGTGTGGAGACGTTCAACGAGCAGTACTTC.

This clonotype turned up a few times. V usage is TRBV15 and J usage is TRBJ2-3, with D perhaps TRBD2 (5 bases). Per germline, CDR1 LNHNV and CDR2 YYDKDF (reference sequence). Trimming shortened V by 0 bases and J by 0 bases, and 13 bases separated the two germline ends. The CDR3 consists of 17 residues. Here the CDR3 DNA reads TGTGCCACCAGCAGAGATTCATTCAGCGGAAGCACAGATACGCAGTATTTT. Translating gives CATSRDSFSGSTDTQYF.

CDR3 nucleotide sequence: TGTGCCAGCAGTCCCCATAGGGGAGTCAGCCACGAGCAGTACTTC. Protein product: CASSPHRGVSHEQYF. This chain uses TRBV6-2 or TRBV6-3 with TRBJ2-5; the D gene could be TRBD1 or TRBD2 (5 bases each). The J call could be wrong; TRBJ2-7 is a better fit for the DNA end. Germline V gene lookup returns CDR1 MNHEY and CDR2 SVGEGT. The CDR3 is 15 amino acids.

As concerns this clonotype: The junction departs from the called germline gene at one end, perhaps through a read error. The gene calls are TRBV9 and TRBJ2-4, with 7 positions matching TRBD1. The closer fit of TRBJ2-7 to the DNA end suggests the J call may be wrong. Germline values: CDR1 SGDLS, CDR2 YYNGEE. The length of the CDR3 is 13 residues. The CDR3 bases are TGTGCCAGCATCGTAGGACAGGCCTACGAGCAGTACTTC. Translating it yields CASIVGQAYEQYF.

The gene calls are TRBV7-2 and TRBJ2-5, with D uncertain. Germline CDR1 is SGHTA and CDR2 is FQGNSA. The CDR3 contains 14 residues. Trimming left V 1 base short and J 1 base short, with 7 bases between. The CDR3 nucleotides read TGTGCCAGCAGCTTAGACCCCCTCCAAGAGACCCAGTACTTC. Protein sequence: CASSLDPLQETQYF.

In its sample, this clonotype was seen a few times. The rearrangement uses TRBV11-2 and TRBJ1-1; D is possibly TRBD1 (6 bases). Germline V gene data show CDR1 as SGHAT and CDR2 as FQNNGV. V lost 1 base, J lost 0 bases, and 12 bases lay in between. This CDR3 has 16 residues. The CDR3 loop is CASSLVWGQMNTEAFF. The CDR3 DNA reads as TGTGCCAGCAGCTTAGTATGGGGACAAATGAACACTGAAGCTTTCTTT.

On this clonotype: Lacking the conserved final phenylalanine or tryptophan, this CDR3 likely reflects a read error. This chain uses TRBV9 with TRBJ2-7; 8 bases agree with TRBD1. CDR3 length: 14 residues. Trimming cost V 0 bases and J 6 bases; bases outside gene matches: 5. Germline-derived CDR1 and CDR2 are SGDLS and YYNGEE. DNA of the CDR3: TGTGCCAGCAGCGTAGGGACAGGGTCCCCCGAGCAGTACCTC. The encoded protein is CASSVGTGSPEQYL.

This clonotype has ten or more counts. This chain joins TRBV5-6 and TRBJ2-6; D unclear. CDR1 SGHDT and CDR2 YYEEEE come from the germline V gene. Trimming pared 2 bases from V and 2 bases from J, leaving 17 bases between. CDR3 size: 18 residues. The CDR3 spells CASSFRVLSRTGANVLTF. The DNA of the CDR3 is TGTGCCAGCAGCTTTAGAGTGTTGTCGCGAACTGGGGCCAACGTCCTGACTTTC.

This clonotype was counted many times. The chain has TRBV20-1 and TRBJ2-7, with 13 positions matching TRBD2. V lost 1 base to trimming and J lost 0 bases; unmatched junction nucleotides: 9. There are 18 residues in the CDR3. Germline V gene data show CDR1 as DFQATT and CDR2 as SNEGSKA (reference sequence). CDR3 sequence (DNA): TGCAGTGCTAGAGTGGGACTAGCGGGGTCCCAAAGCTCCTACGAGCAGTACTTC. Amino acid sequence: CSARVGLAGSQSSYEQYF.

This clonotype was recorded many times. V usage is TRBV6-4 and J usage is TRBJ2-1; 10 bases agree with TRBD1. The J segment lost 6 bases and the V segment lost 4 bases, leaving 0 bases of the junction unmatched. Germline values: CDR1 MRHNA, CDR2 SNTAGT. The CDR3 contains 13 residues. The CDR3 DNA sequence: TGTGCCAGCAGTGGGGACAGGGGCAATGAGCAGTTCTTC. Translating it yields CASSGDRGNEQFF.

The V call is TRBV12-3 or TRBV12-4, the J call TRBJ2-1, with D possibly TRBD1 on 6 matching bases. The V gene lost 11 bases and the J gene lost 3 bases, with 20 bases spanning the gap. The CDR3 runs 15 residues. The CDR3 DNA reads TGTGCCGGCACACCGTCAGGGGAAATCTACAATGAGCAGTTCTTC. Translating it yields CAGTPSGEIYNEQFF.

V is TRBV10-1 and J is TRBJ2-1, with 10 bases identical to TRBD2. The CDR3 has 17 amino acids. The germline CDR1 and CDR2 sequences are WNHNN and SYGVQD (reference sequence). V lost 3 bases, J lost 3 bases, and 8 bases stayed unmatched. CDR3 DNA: TGCGCCAGCAGTGATGACCTAGTAGCGGGGGGCTACAATGAGCAGTTCTTC. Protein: CASSDDLVAGGYNEQFF.

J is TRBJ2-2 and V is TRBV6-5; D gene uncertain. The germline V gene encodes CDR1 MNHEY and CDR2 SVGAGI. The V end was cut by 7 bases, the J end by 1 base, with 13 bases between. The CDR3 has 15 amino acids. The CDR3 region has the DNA TGTGCCAGCACCGTCCGAGTTGGGAACACCGGGGAGCTGTTTTTT. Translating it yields CASTVRVGNTGELFF.

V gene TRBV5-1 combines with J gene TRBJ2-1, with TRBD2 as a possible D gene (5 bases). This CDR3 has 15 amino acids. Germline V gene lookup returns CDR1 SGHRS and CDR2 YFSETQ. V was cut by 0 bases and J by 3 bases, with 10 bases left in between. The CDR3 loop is CASSLVGDYYNEQFF. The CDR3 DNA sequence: TGCGCCAGCAGCTTGGTCGGGGATTACTACAATGAGCAGTTCTTC. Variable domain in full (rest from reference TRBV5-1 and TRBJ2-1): KAGVTQTPRYLIKTRGQQVTLSCSPISGHRSVSWYQQTPGQGLQFLFEYFSETQRNKGNFPGRFSGRQFSNSRSEMNVSTLELGDSALYLCASSLVGDYYNEQFFGPGTRLTVL.